The rows below give T cell receptor beta chains drawn from one sample of a study of post-analysis software for immune sequencing data. TCRdb re-derived calls from the PCR reads in MiXCR, one entry per CDR3 protein. The data show hundreds of thousands of distinct CDR3 sequences, approximately 30% seen once. The sequenced sample was blood. The source of these receptors is a girl aged 5 to 17 with multiple sclerosis. CDR3s include the opening cysteine and the closing phenylalanine or tryptophan. Fields, in order: CDR3 DNA, CDR3 protein, D gene, clone size, J gene, V gene. A D gene is named only where the DNA matches it firmly. Size is stated for part of the rows, as once, few or many counts, or as a class when the clone is expanded.

CDR3nt: TGTGCCAGCTTAATTGGCGGGAGTGGATCCTACAATGAGCAGTTCTTC; CDR3aa: CASLIGGSGSYNEQFF; d_gene: TRBD2; abundance: few; j_gene: TRBJ2-1; v_gene: TRBV6-6
CDR3nt: TGTGCCAGCAGTATAGGGGGGGATGAGCAGTTCTTC; CDR3aa: CASSIGGDEQFF; d_gene: -; abundance: -; j_gene: TRBJ2-1; v_gene: TRBV7-9
CDR3nt: TGTGCCAGCAGCCCCTCCGGGGCGGGGTACCAAGAGACCCAGTACTTC; CDR3aa: CASSPSGAGYQETQYF; d_gene: -; abundance: -; j_gene: TRBJ2-5; v_gene: TRBV7-9
CDR3nt: TGTGCCAGCTCACCCCGGAGCATTGTCAGCTTGGACGCCGGGGAGCTGTTTTTT; CDR3aa: CASSPRSIVSLDAGELFF; d_gene: -; abundance: -; j_gene: TRBJ2-2; v_gene: TRBV18
CDR3nt: TGCGCCAGCAGCCAGGGGGGATGGAGTGAAAAACTGTTTTTT; CDR3aa: CASSQGGWSEKLFF; d_gene: -; abundance: -; j_gene: TRBJ1-4; v_gene: TRBV4-1
CDR3nt: TGTGCCAGCAGCTTACCCACGAAGACAGGGCCTGAGCAGTTCTTC; CDR3aa: CASSLPTKTGPEQFF; d_gene: TRBD1; abundance: -; j_gene: TRBJ2-1; v_gene: TRBV13
CDR3nt: TGTGCCAGCAGCTTAGCCCTGTGGACGCGTCCCTCAGAAAAACTGTTTTTT; CDR3aa: CASSLALWTRPSEKLFF; d_gene: -; abundance: few; j_gene: TRBJ1-4; v_gene: TRBV7-2
CDR3nt: TGTGCCAGCAGTTCGGGACTAGCGGGCGGAGGCAACGAGCAGTACTTC; CDR3aa: CASSSGLAGGGNEQYF; d_gene: TRBD2; abundance: -; j_gene: TRBJ2-7; v_gene: TRBV28
CDR3nt: TGCAGTGCTAGACGCCGACTAGCGGGAGAACTCCGGATACAAGAGACCCAGTACTTC; CDR3aa: CSARRRLAGELRIQETQYF; d_gene: TRBD2; abundance: -; j_gene: TRBJ2-5; v_gene: TRBV20-1
CDR3nt: TGTGCCAGCAGTCCCGTAGGGGACAGTCTACGAGAGCAGTACTTC; CDR3aa: CASSPVGDSLREQYF; d_gene: TRBD1; abundance: few; j_gene: TRBJ2-4; v_gene: TRBV6-5
CDR3nt: TGCAGGACGGGGAACACTGAAGCTTTCTTT; CDR3aa: CRTGNTEAFF; d_gene: -; abundance: few; j_gene: TRBJ1-1; v_gene: TRBV20-1
CDR3nt: TGTGCCAGCGAGGGGGGCTCCTACAATGAGCAGTTCTTC; CDR3aa: CASEGGSYNEQFF; d_gene: -; abundance: -; j_gene: TRBJ2-1; v_gene: TRBV6-2/TRBV6-3
CDR3nt: TGTGCCAGCTCACCACTTGGCGGAGAAGAGACCCAGTACTTC; CDR3aa: CASSPLGGEETQYF; d_gene: -; abundance: -; j_gene: TRBJ2-5; v_gene: TRBV18
CDR3nt: TGTGCCAGCAGCCAAGAGCTGCAGAATGAGCAGTTCTTC; CDR3aa: CASSQELQNEQFF; d_gene: -; abundance: few; j_gene: TRBJ2-1; v_gene: TRBV14
CDR3nt: TGTGCCATCAGTTCATCAGAGGCCCTAAACTATGGCTACACCTTC; CDR3aa: CAISSSEALNYGYTF; d_gene: -; abundance: once; j_gene: TRBJ1-2; v_gene: TRBV10-3
CDR3nt: TGCAGTGCTCGTAGCGGGAGGTGGGACGAGCAGTACTTC; CDR3aa: CSARSGRWDEQYF; d_gene: TRBD2; abundance: few; j_gene: TRBJ2-7; v_gene: TRBV20-1
CDR3nt: TGTGCCAGCAGTCCTAGGGGTTTACTAGCGGCCACGTACGATGAGCAGTTCTTC; CDR3aa: CASSPRGLLAATYDEQFF; d_gene: TRBD2; abundance: -; j_gene: TRBJ2-1; v_gene: TRBV28
CDR3nt: TGTGCCAGCAGTTACTCGGGCGGGACTAGAGCGGAGACCCAGTACTTC; CDR3aa: CASSYSGGTRAETQYF; d_gene: TRBD2; abundance: -; j_gene: TRBJ2-5; v_gene: TRBV6-5
CDR3nt: TGTGCCAGCAGCGTAGGCCCAGGGGACTACACTGAAGCTTTCTTT; CDR3aa: CASSVGPGDYTEAFF; d_gene: -; abundance: -; j_gene: TRBJ1-1; v_gene: TRBV9
CDR3nt: TGTGCCAGCAGCTTTGAGGACCTCAATCAGCCCCAGCATTTT; CDR3aa: CASSFEDLNQPQHF; d_gene: -; abundance: -; j_gene: TRBJ1-5; v_gene: TRBV7-9
CDR3nt: TGTGCCACCAGTGACCCGGGACAGGGTTGCTATGGCTACACCTTC; CDR3aa: CATSDPGQGCYGYTF; d_gene: TRBD1; abundance: -; j_gene: TRBJ1-2; v_gene: TRBV24-1
CDR3nt: TGTGCCACCAGTGATTTCCTTACAGCGAAATCAACTAATGAAAAACGGTTTTTT; CDR3aa: CATSDFLTAKSTNEKRFF; d_gene: -; abundance: -; j_gene: TRBJ1-4; v_gene: TRBV24-1
CDR3nt: TGTGCCAGTACCGAAGACAGGGGTGCCTACGAGCAGTACTTC; CDR3aa: CASTEDRGAYEQYF; d_gene: TRBD1; abundance: -; j_gene: TRBJ2-7; v_gene: TRBV19
CDR3nt: TGTGCCAGCAGCTTAACGAGTCGGCAGGGCATCGCTCAGCCCCAGCATTTT; CDR3aa: CASSLTSRQGIAQPQHF; d_gene: -; abundance: -; j_gene: TRBJ1-5; v_gene: TRBV7-9
CDR3nt: TGTGCCAGCAGCCAACCCGGTCTGGGCGGGAGACACAATGAGCAGTTCTTC; CDR3aa: CASSQPGLGGRHNEQFF; d_gene: TRBD2; abundance: few; j_gene: TRBJ2-1; v_gene: TRBV5-6
CDR3nt: TGTGCCAGCACTACAATGGCAGGGGCAGGCAATCAGCCCCAGCATTTT; CDR3aa: CASTTMAGAGNQPQHF; d_gene: -; abundance: -; j_gene: TRBJ1-5; v_gene: TRBV7-2
CDR3nt: TGTGCCAGCAGCCAAGTAGCAGGGTACAATGAAAAACTGTTTTTT; CDR3aa: CASSQVAGYNEKLFF; d_gene: -; abundance: -; j_gene: TRBJ1-4; v_gene: TRBV14
CDR3nt: TGCGCCAGCAGCTGGGGGGGACTAGCGGGAGATAACAATGAGCAGTTCTTC; CDR3aa: CASSWGGLAGDNNEQFF; d_gene: TRBD2; abundance: few; j_gene: TRBJ2-1; v_gene: TRBV5-1
CDR3nt: TGTGCCAGCAGTACCTTGACACGGGGCTACACCTTC; CDR3aa: CASSTLTRGYTF; d_gene: -; abundance: few; j_gene: TRBJ1-2; v_gene: TRBV28
CDR3nt: TGTGCCAGCAGCCTAACTAGCGGGCCCTCCTACGAGCAGTACTTC; CDR3aa: CASSLTSGPSYEQYF; d_gene: TRBD2; abundance: few; j_gene: TRBJ2-7; v_gene: TRBV28
CDR3nt: TGCAGTGCCGCCGACAGGGCTGCTTCGGCCTACGAGCAGTACTTC; CDR3aa: CSAADRAASAYEQYF; d_gene: TRBD1; abundance: -; j_gene: TRBJ2-7; v_gene: TRBV20-1
CDR3nt: TGTGCCAGCAGAAACGACAGGGGAGACAAAAACACTCAGTACTTC; CDR3aa: CASRNDRGDKNTQYF; d_gene: TRBD1; abundance: -; j_gene: TRBJ2-4; v_gene: TRBV2
CDR3nt: TGTGCCAGCAGCCGGACAGGGAGGACTGAAGCTTTCTTT; CDR3aa: CASSRTGRTEAFF; d_gene: TRBD1; abundance: few; j_gene: TRBJ1-1; v_gene: TRBV7-2
CDR3nt: TGCGCCAGCAGCCAATCAGCAGGAGTCGGCTACACCTTC; CDR3aa: CASSQSAGVGYTF; d_gene: -; abundance: -; j_gene: TRBJ1-2; v_gene: TRBV4-3
CDR3nt: TGCGCCAGCAGCCCGGACCCCCAGGGCAATCAGCCCCAGCATTTT; CDR3aa: CASSPDPQGNQPQHF; d_gene: -; abundance: -; j_gene: TRBJ1-5; v_gene: TRBV5-1
CDR3nt: TGTGCCAGCATGGCCAGACTGAACACCGGGGAGCTGTTTTTT; CDR3aa: CASMARLNTGELFF; d_gene: -; abundance: -; j_gene: TRBJ2-2; v_gene: TRBV2
CDR3nt: TGTGCCAGCAGGGAGCGGGGTGGCCACGAGCAGTACTTC; CDR3aa: CASRERGGHEQYF; d_gene: TRBD2; abundance: many; j_gene: TRBJ2-7; v_gene: TRBV13
CDR3nt: TGCAGTGCTATCCCCACAGGGGGGGCCAAAGATACGCAGTATTTT; CDR3aa: CSAIPTGGAKDTQYF; d_gene: -; abundance: many; j_gene: TRBJ2-3; v_gene: TRBV20-1
CDR3nt: TGTGCCAGCAGCGTCGGGAATACCTACGAGCAGTACTTC; CDR3aa: CASSVGNTYEQYF; d_gene: -; abundance: few; j_gene: TRBJ2-7; v_gene: TRBV9